Below, 13 T cell receptor beta chains from the same sample are listed, as sequenced in a study of human T cells and chemical hapten exposure. TCRdb reprocessed the RACE reads via MiXCR and lists one record per CDR3 protein. In the table there are a few hundred thousand distinct CDR3 sequences, approximately 4.4% of which are singletons. Time point described: patch test 1, 2 weeks after DPC sensitization. Treatment noted: therapeutic diphenylcyclopropenone sensitization with weekly scalp DPC. The source material was whole blood, sampled in connection with sensitization to the hapten diphenylcyclopropenone (DPC). These TCRs come from a woman between 50 and 59 years old with alopecia areata. Some clones in this sample may be carry-over from other donors' samples.

This clonotype was counted at least ten times. J is TRBJ1-1 and V is TRBV5-1, with a weak D call TRBD1 (5 bases). The CDR3 runs 15 residues. Germline V CDR1 and CDR2: SGHRS, YFSETQ. Trimming shortened V by 4 bases and J by 1 base, and 14 bases separated the two germline ends. The CDR3 nucleotides are TGCGCCAGCAGCCCCGACGGGGCGGGGAACACTGAAGCTTTCTTT. Translating gives CASSPDGAGNTEAFF.

The rearrangement joins TRBV20-1 to TRBJ2-3; D may correspond to TRBD1 or TRBD2 (6 bases each). The CDR3 spans 13 residues. Germline CDR1 reads DFQATT; CDR2 reads SNEGSKA (reference sequence). Trimming shortened V by 1 base and J by 5 bases, and 10 bases separated the two germline ends. The CDR3 loop reads CSARVGGGDTQYF. For the CDR3, the DNA is TGCAGTGCTAGAGTAGGGGGAGGAGATACGCAGTATTTT.

In its sample, this clonotype was seen many times. The chain couples TRBV2 to TRBJ1-4; D might be TRBD1 (5 bases). The germline gives CDR1 SNHLY, CDR2 FYNNEI. Trimming removed 10 bases from V and 5 bases from J, with 17 bases in between. The CDR3 contains 14 residues. The DNA of the CDR3 is TGTGCCACCACCCCACGGGAGGGGAATGAAAAACTGTTTTTT. This codes for CATTPREGNEKLFF.

This chain connects TRBV6-5 to TRBJ1-1; 7 bases fit TRBD1. The CDR3 totals 15 residues. V shed 0 bases and J 5 bases; nucleotides not matched to a gene: 6. From germline, CDR1 is MNHEY and CDR2 SVGAGI. CDR3 coding DNA: TGTGCCAGCAGTTACTCGCAGACAGGGCGGACTGAAGCTTTCTTT. Its translation: CASSYSQTGRTEAFF.

At least ten counts were recorded for this clonotype. The chain recombines TRBV7-2 with TRBJ2-7; D is undetermined. CDR1 and CDR2 (germline): SGHTA, FQGNSA. V was cut by 3 bases and J by 6 bases, with 18 bases left in between. The CDR3 is made up of 15 amino acids. DNA of the CDR3: TGTGCCAGCAGCTTTCCCCCTGATCCAGGCAGCGAGCAGTACTTC. The encoded protein is CASSFPPDPGSEQYF.

The chain carries TRBV7-8 and TRBJ1-2; D remains ambiguous. Between the trimmed V and J ends, which lost 5 bases and 8 bases, there was a span of 15 bases. The germline V gene has CDR1 SGHVS and CDR2 FQNEAQ. The CDR3 sequence is 13 residues long. CDR3 loop: CASSPAPVGGYTF. CDR3 nucleotides: TGTGCCAGCAGCCCGGCCCCAGTGGGCGGCTACACCTTC. Full variable domain (remainder filled in from reference TRBV7-8 and TRBJ1-2): GAGVSQSPRYKVAKRGQDVALRCDPISGHVSLFWYQQALGQGPEFLTYFQNEAQLDKSGLPSDRFFAERPEGSVSTLKIQRTQQEDSAVYLCASSPAPVGGYTFGSGTRLTVV.

This clonotype was observed a handful of times. The V gene is TRBV27, the J gene TRBJ2-3; perhaps TRBD2 as D (6 bases). This CDR3 is 13 amino acids long. V lost 11 bases to trimming and J lost 4 bases, with 16 bases between them. Germline CDR1 MNHEY, CDR2 SMNVEV (reference sequence). As DNA, the CDR3 is TGTGCCGCGGCCGGGGGTGTCGCAGATACGCAGTATTTT. Translated, it gives CAAAGGVADTQYF.

This clonotype was observed at least ten times. The chain links TRBV4-2 to TRBJ2-7, with D maybe TRBD2 (6 bases). Germline V gene lookup returns CDR1 LGHNA and CDR2 YNFKEQ. V lost 1 base and J lost 6, with 19 bases in between. This CDR3 is 16 amino acids long. The CDR3 protein is CASSQVPGARLVEQYF. CDR3 nucleotide sequence: TGTGCCAGCAGCCAAGTGCCGGGAGCGCGCTTGGTCGAGCAGTACTTC.

This clonotype appeared a few times. The chain is built from TRBV27 and TRBJ1-1; TRBD1 is a possible D gene (5 bases). CDR1 and CDR2 from the germline V gene are MNHEY and SMNVEV (reference sequence). The CDR3 spans 14 residues. The V end lost 5 bases, the J end lost 0 bases, and 10 bases lay between the germline ends. CDR3 protein: CASSPGLLNTEAFF. The CDR3 DNA reads TGTGCCAGCAGTCCGGGACTCTTGAACACTGAAGCTTTCTTT.

The chain has TRBV7-2 and TRBJ2-3; the D is unclear. This CDR3 is built from 14 residues. Germline assignment: CDR1 SGHTA and CDR2 FQGNSA. Deletions cut 2 bases from V and 1 base from J, with 7 bases between. The CDR3 is CASSLSFGTDTQYF. The CDR3 region has the DNA TGTGCCAGCAGCTTAAGTTTCGGCACAGATACGCAGTATTTT.

The J gene is TRBJ2-1, the V gene TRBV20-1; D unclear. V was clipped by 7 bases and J by 3 bases, with 7 bases between them. The V gene's germline CDR1 is DFQATT and CDR2 SNEGSKA (reference sequence). The CDR3 runs 11 residues. CDR3 amino acids: CSVIVYNEQFF. CDR3 nucleotide sequence: TGCAGTGTCATCGTCTACAATGAGCAGTTCTTC.

V gene TRBV6-6 combines with J gene TRBJ1-2, with a weak D call TRBD1 (6 bases). Per germline, CDR1 MNHNY and CDR2 SVGAGI (reference sequence). This CDR3 contains 14 residues. The V gene lost 7 bases and the J gene lost 2 bases, with 14 bases spanning the gap. CDR3 sequence (DNA): TGTGCCAGCAACGCGCCAGGGGCCAACTATGGCTACACCTTC. This gives the protein CASNAPGANYGYTF.

The chain employs TRBV12-3 or TRBV12-4 and TRBJ1-1, with unresolved D. The CDR3 consists of 10 residues. V lost 5 bases, J lost 9 bases, and 7 bases lay in between. Here the CDR3 DNA reads TGTGCCAGCAGTCTTACCAAAGCTTTCTTT. Its protein product is CASSLTKAFF.